These 5 T cell receptor beta chains share one sample of origin, sequenced in a study of blood T cell repertoires in COVID-19. The data were produced by immunoSEQ multiplex PCR, yet TCRdb's version contains in-frame clones alone and is incomplete. The table lists about 110,000 clones, over 70% of them singletons. Material for sequencing was peripheral blood. These receptors were obtained from a woman aged 45 to 65 with acute or convalescent COVID-19.

V usage is TRBV5-1 and J usage is TRBJ2-2; D is perhaps TRBD2 (6 bases). Germline CDR1 SGHRS, CDR2 YFSETQ. This CDR3 is 14 amino acids long. The germline V and J ends were trimmed by 6 bases and 1 base, with 10 bases remaining between them. The CDR3 region is CASTGTLNTGELFF. The CDR3 nucleotides are TGCGCCAGCACTGGGACTTTGAACACCGGGGAGCTGTTTTTT.

The chain is built from TRBV9 and TRBJ1-6; 9 bases align to TRBD1. V gave up 0 bases and J gave up 7 bases; unmatched junction bases: 2. Per the germline V gene, CDR1 is SGDLS and CDR2 is YYNGEE. CDR3 length: 15 residues. This chain's CDR3 is CASSVEGTGNSPLHF. The CDR3 DNA reads as TGTGCCAGCAGCGTAGAGGGGACAGGGAATTCACCCCTCCACTTT.

The genes are TRBV18 and TRBJ1-5, with D unresolved. This CDR3 is built from 17 residues. V lost 4 bases and J 5 bases, leaving 21 bases between the germline ends. Germline CDR1 is KGHSH and CDR2 is LQKENI. CDR3 region: CASSRAPVLFFDQPQHF. The CDR3 DNA is TGTGCCAGCTCACGGGCCCCGGTCCTTTTTTTCGATCAGCCCCAGCATTTT.

J is TRBJ2-2 and V is TRBV9, with D possibly matching TRBD1 (6 bases). Per the germline V gene, CDR1 is SGDLS and CDR2 is YYNGEE. Trimming took off 4 bases at V and 6 bases at J, with 13 bases between the two ends. The CDR3 has 14 amino acids. The CDR3 protein is CASSPIAGAGELFF. The CDR3 bases are TGTGCCAGCAGCCCCATCGCAGGGGCCGGGGAGCTGTTTTTT.

This chain's CDR3 is CASSFRGVGGNTEAFF. Here the CDR3 DNA reads TGTGCCAGCAGCTTCAGGGGGGTCGGTGGGAACACTGAAGCTTTCTTT. This chain joins TRBV5-8 and TRBJ1-1; TRBD1 matches at 7 bases. V dropped 2 bases and J dropped 1; count of bases not matched to a gene: 8. Looked up from germline, CDR1 is SGHTS and CDR2 is YDEGEE. This CDR3 has 16 residues.